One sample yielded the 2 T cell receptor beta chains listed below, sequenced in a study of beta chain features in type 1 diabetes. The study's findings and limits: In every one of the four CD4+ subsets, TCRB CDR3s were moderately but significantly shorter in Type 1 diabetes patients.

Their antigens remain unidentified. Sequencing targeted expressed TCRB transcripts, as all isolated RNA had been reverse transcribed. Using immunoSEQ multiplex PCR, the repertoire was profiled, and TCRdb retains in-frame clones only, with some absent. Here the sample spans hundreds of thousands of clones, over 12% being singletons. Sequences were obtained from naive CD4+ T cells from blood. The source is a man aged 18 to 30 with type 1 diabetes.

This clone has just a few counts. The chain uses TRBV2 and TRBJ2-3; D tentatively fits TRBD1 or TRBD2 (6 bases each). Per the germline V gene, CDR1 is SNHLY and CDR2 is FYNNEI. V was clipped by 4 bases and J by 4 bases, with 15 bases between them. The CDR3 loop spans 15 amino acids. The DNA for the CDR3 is TGTGCCAGCAGTGTAATCGGGGGCGCGGCAGATACGCAGTATTTT. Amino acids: CASSVIGGAADTQYF.

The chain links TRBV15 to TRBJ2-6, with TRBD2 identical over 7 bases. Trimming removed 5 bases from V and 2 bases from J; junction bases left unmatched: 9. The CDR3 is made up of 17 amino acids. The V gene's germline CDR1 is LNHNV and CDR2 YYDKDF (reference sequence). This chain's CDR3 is CATSPHLAGAGANVLTF. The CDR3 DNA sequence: TGTGCCACCAGCCCTCACCTGGCGGGGGCTGGGGCCAACGTCCTGACTTTC. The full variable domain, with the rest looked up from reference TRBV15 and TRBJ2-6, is DAMVIQNPRYQVTQFGKPVTLSCSQTLNHNVMYWYQQKSSQAPKLLFHYYDKDFNNEADTPDNFQSRRPNTSFCFLDIRSPGLGDTAMYLCATSPHLAGAGANVLTFGAGSRLTVL.